This T cell receptor (beta chain) was recorded in a study of spatial heterogeneity in lung cancer. Study-level findings and limits: Expanded intratumoral alpha and beta TCR counts tracked tumor mutation counts. The counts of expanded TCRs, ubiquitous and regional, tracked ubiquitous and regional nonsynonymous mutations, respectively.

V lost 7 bases and J lost 7; bases outside the gene matches: 4. CDR3 length: 14 residues. Per germline, CDR1 MNHNS and CDR2 SASEGT. The time point: sample taken at primary tumor resection. Extraction of whole RNA from tumor, nontumor lung or frozen PBMC preceded unsorted sequencing. TCRdb reprocessed the 5' RACE reads with MiXCR, giving one entry per CDR3 protein. The table records 5,500 to 7,500 distinct CDR3 sequences, about 12% of them present only once. This clonotype was detected ten times or more. Its antigen is unidentified. This beta chain is a stray sequence in a library constructed for alpha chains; its clone size is not meaningful.

Sequencing was performed on lung tumor tissue, taken at surgery. The clonotype originates from a male donor with early-stage non-small cell lung cancer. The V gene is TRBV6-1, the J gene TRBJ2-1; 13 positions match TRBD2. CDR3 DNA: TGTGCCAGCACCGGGACTAGCGGGAAAAATGAGCAGTTCTTC. It specifies CASTGTSGKNEQFF.